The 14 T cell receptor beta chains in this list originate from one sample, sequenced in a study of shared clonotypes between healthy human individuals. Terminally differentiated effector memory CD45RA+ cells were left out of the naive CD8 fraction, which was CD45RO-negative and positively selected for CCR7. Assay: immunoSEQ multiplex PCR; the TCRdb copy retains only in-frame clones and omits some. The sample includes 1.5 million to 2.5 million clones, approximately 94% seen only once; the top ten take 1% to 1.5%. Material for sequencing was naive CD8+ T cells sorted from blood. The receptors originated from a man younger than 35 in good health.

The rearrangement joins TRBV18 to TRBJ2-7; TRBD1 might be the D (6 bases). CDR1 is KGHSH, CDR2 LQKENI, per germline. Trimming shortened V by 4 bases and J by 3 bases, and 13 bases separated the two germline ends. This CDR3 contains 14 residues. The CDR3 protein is CASSHRDKHYEQYF. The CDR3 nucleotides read TGTGCCAGCTCACACCGGGACAAACACTACGAGCAGTACTTC. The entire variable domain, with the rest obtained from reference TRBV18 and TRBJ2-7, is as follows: NAGVMQNPRHLVRRRGQEARLRCSPMKGHSHVYWYRQLPEEGLKFMVYLQKENIIDESGMPKERFSAEFPKEGPSILRIQQVVRGDSAAYFCASSHRDKHYEQYFGPGTRLTVT.

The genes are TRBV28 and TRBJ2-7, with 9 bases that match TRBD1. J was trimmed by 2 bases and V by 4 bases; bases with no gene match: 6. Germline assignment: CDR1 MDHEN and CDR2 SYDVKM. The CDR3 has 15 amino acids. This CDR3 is CASSSGTGLTYEQYF. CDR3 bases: TGTGCCAGCAGTTCCGGGACAGGGTTAACCTACGAGCAGTACTTC. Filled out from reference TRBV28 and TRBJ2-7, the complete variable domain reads DVKVTQSSRYLVKRTGEKVFLECVQDMDHENMFWYRQDPGLGLRLIYFSYDVKMKEKGDIPEGYSVSREKKERFSLILESASTNQTSMYLCASSSGTGLTYEQYFGPGTRLTVT.

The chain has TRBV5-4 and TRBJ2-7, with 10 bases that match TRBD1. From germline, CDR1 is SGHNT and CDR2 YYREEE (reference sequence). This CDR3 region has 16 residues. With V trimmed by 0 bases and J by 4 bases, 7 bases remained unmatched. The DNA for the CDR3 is TGTGCCAGCAGCTTGGGACAGGGGGCCTTCGCGTACGAGCAGTACTTC. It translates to CASSLGQGAFAYEQYF.

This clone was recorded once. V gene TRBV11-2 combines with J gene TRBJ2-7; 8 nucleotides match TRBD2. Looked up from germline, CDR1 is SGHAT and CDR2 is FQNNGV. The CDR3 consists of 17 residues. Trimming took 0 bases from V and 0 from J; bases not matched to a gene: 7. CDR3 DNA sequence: TGTGCCAGCAGCTTAGATCAAGAGCGGGGGACCTCCTACGAGCAGTACTTC. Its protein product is CASSLDQERGTSYEQYF.

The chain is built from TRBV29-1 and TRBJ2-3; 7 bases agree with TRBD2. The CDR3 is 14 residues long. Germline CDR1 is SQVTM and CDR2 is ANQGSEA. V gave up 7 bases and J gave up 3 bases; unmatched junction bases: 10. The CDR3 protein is CSAPQRDPTDTQYF. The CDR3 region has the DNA TGCAGCGCGCCCCAGCGGGACCCGACAGATACGCAGTATTTT.

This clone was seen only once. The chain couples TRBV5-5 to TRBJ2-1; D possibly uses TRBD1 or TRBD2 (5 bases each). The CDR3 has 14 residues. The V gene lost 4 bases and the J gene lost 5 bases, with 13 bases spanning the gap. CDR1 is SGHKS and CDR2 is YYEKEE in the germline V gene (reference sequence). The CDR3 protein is CASSHGDGDNEQFF. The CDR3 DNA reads TGTGCCAGCAGCCACGGGGACGGCGACAATGAGCAGTTCTTC.

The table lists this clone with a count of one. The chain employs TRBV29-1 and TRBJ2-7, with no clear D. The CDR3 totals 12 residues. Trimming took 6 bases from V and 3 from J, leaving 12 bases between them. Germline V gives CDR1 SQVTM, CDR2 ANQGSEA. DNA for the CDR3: TGCAGCGTCCCCGGCGATGGCTACGAGCAGTACTTC. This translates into CSVPGDGYEQYF.

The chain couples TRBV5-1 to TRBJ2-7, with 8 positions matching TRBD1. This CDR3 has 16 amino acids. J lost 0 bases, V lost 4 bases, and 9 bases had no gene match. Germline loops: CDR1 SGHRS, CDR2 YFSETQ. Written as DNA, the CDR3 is TGCGCCAGCAGCCCTGGACAGGGATTGAGCTCCTACGAGCAGTACTTC. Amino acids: CASSPGQGLSSYEQYF.

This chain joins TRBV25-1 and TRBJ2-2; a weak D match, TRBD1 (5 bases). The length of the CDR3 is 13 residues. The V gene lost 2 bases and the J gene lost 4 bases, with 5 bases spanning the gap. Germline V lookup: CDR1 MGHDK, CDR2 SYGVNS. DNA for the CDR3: TGTGCCAGCAGTGAAACAGGCACCGGGGAGCTGTTTTTT. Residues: CASSETGTGELFF.

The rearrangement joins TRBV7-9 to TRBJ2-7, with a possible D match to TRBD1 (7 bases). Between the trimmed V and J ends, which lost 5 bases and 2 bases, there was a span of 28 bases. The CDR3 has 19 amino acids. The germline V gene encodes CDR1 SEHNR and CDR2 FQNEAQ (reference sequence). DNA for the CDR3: TGTGCCAGCAGCCCCGTTTCGGGGGCCGTGAACAGGGGTCCCTACGAGCAGTACTTC. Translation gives CASSPVSGAVNRGPYEQYF.

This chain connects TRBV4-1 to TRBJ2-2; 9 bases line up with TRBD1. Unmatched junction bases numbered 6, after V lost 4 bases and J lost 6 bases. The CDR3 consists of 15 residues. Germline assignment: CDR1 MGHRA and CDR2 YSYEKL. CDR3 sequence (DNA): TGCGCCAGCAGCCTGGGACAGGGAGGGCCCGGGGAGCTGTTTTTT. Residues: CASSLGQGGPGELFF.

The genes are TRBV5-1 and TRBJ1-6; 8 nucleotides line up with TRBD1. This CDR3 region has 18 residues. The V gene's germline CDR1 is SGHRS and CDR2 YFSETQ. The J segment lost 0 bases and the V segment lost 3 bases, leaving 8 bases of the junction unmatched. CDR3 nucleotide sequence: TGCGCCAGCAGCTCAGGGACAGGCTCGAGCTCCTATAATTCACCCCTCCACTTT. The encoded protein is CASSSGTGSSSYNSPLHF. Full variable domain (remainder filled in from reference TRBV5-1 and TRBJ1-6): KAGVTQTPRYLIKTRGQQVTLSCSPISGHRSVSWYQQTPGQGLQFLFEYFSETQRNKGNFPGRFSGRQFSNSRSEMNVSTLELGDSALYLCASSSGTGSSSYNSPLHFGNGTRLTVT.

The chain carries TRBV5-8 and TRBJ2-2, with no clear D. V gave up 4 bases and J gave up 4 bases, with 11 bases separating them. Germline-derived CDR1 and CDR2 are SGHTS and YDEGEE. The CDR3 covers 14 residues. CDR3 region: CASSPYAITGELFF. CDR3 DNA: TGTGCCAGCAGCCCCTACGCCATCACCGGGGAGCTGTTTTTT.

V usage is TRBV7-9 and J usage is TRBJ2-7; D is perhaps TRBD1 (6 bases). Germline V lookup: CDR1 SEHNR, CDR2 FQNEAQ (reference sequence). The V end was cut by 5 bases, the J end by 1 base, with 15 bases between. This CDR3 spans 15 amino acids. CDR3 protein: CASSPARGSSYEQYF. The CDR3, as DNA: TGTGCCAGCAGCCCCGCGAGGGGGTCTTCCTACGAGCAGTACTTC.